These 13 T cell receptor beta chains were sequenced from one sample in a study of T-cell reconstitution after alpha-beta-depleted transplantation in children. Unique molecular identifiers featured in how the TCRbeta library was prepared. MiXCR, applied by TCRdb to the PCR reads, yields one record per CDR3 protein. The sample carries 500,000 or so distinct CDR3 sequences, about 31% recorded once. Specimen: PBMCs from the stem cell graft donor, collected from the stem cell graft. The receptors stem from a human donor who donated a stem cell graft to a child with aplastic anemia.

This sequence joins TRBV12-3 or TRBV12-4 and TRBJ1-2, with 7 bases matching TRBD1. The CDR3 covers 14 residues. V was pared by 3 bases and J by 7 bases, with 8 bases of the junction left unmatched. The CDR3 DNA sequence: TGTGCCAGCAGTTTCCGCCAGGGGGGTAGTGGCTACACCTTC. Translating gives CASSFRQGGSGYTF.

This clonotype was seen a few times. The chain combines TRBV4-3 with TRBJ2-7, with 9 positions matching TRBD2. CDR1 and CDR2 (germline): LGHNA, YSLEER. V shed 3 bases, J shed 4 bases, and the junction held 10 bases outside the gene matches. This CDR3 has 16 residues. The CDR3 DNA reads TGCGCCAGCAGCCACTCCATAGCGGGAGACAGGTACGAGCAGTACTTC. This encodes CASSHSIAGDRYEQYF.

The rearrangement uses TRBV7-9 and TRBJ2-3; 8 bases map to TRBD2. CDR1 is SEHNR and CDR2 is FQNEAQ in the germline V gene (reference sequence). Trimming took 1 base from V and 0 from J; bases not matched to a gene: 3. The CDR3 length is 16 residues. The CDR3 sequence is CASSLDPSGSTDTQYF. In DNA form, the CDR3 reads TGTGCCAGCAGCTTAGATCCTAGCGGGAGCACAGATACGCAGTATTTT.

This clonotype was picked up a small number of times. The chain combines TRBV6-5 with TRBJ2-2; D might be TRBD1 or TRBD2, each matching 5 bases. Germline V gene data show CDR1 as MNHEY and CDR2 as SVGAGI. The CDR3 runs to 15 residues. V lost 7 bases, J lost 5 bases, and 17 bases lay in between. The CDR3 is CASNSGTARTGELFF. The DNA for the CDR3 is TGTGCCAGCAACTCCGGGACCGCGAGGACCGGGGAGCTGTTTTTT.

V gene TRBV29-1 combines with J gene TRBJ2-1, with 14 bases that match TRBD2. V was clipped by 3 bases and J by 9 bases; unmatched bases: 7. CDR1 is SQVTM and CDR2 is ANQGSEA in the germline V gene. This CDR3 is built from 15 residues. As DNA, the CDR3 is TGCAGCGTTGAGGGGACTAGCGGGAGCAAAGGTGAGCAGTTCTTC. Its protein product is CSVEGTSGSKGEQFF.

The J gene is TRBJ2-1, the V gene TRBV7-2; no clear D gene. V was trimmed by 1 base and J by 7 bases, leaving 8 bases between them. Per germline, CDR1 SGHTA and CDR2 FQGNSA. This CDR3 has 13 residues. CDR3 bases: TGTGCCAGCAGCTTAGGATACGGTAATGAGCAGTTCTTC. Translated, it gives CASSLGYGNEQFF.

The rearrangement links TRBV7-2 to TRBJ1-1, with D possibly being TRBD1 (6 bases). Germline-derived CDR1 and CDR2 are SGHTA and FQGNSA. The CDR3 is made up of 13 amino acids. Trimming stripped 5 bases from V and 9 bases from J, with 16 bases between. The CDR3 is CASSLRQDPKAFF. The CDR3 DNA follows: TGTGCCAGCAGCCTCAGACAGGACCCGAAAGCTTTCTTT.

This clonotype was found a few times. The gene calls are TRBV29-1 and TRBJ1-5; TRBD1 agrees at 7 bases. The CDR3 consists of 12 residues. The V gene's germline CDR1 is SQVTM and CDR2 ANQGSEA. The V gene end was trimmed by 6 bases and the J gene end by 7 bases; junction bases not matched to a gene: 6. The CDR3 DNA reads TGCAGCGTGAGACAGGGAAACCAGCCCCAGCATTTT. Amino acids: CSVRQGNQPQHF.

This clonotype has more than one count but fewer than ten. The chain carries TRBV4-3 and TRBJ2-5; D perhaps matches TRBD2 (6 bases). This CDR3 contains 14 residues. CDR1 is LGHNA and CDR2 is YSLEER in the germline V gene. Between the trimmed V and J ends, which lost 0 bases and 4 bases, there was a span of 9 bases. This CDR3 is CASSQDSGLETQYF. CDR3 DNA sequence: TGCGCCAGCAGCCAAGATTCGGGACTAGAGACCCAGTACTTC.

The CDR3 DNA follows: TGTGCCAGCACCCGGGACAGGGGCACAGATACGCAGTATTTT. Translating it yields CASTRDRGTDTQYF. The V and J genes are TRBV7-2 and TRBJ2-3; 9 nucleotides match TRBD1. Germline CDR1 is SGHTA and CDR2 is FQGNSA. Trimming cost V 7 bases and J 1 base; bases outside gene matches: 3. This CDR3 spans 14 amino acids.

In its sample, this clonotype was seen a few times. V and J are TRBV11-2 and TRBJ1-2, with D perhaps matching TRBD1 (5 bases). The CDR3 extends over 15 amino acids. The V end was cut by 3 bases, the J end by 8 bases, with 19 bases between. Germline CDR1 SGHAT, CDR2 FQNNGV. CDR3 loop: CASSFTDRGRPGYTF. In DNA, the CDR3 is TGTGCCAGCAGCTTCACGGACCGGGGCCGGCCAGGCTACACCTTC. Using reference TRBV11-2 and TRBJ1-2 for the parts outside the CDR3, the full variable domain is EAGVAQSPRYKIIEKRQSVAFWCNPISGHATLYWYQQILGQGPKLLIQFQNNGVVDDSQLPKDRFSAERLKGVDSTLKIQPAKLEDSAVYLCASSFTDRGRPGYTFGSGTRLTVV.

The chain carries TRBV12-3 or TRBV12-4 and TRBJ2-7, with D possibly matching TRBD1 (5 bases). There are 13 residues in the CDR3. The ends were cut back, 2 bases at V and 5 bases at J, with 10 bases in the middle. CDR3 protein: CASSLRGLDEQYF. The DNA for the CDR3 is TGTGCCAGCAGTTTAAGGGGTCTCGACGAGCAGTACTTC.

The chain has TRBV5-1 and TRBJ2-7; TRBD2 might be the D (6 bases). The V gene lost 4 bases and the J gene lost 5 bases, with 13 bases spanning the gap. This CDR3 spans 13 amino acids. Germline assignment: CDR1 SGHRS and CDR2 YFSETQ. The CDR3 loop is CASSAGPGDEQYF. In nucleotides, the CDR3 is TGCGCCAGCAGCGCGGGGCCCGGCGACGAGCAGTACTTC.